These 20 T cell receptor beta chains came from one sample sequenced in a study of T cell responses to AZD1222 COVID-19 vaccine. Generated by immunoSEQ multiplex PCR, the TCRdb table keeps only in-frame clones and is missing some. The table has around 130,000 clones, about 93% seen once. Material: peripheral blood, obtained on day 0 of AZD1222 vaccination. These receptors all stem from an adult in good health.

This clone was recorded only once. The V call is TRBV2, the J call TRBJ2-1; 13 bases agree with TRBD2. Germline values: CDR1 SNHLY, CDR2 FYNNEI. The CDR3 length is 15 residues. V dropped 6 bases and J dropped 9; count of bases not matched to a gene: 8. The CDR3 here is CASSPRTSGSGEQFF. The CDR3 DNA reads TGTGCCAGCAGCCCCCGGACTAGCGGGAGCGGTGAGCAGTTCTTC.

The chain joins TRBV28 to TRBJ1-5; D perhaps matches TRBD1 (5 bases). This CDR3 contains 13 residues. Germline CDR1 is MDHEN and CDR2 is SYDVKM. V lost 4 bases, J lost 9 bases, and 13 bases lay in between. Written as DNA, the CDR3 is TGTGCCAGCAGTTCCCCGGCCCAGGGGCCCCAGCATTTT. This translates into CASSSPAQGPQHF.

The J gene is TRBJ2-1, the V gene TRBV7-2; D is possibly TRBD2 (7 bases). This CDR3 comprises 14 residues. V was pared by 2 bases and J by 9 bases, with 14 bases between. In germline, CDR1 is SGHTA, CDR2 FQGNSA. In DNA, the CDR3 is TGTGCCAGCAGCTTAAAACAGGGAGGGGGTGAGCAGTTCTTC. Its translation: CASSLKQGGGEQFF. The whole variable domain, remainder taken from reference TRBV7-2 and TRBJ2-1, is GAGVSQSPSNKVTEKGKDVELRCDPISGHTALYWYRQSLGQGLEFLIYFQGNSAPDKSGLPSDRFSAERTGGSVSTLTIQRTQQEDSAVYLCASSLKQGGGEQFFGPGTRLTVL.

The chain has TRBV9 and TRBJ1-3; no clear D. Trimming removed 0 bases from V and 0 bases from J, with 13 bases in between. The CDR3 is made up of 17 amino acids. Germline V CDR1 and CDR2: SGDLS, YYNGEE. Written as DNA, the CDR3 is TGTGCCAGCAGCGTAGCTTCGAACAGTCTCTCTGGAAACACCATATATTTT. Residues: CASSVASNSLSGNTIYF.

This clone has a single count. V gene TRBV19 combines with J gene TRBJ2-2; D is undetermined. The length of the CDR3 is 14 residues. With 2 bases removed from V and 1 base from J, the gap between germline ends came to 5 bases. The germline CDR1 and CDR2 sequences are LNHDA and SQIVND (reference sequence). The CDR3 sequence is CASSITQNTGELFF. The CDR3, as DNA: TGTGCCAGTAGTATAACTCAGAACACCGGGGAGCTGTTTTTT.

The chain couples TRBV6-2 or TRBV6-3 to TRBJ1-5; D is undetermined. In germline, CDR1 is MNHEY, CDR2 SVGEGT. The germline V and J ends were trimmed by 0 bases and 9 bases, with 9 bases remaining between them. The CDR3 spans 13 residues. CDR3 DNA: TGTGCCAGCAGTTACTCGATCCTCAGGCCCCAGCATTTT. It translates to CASSYSILRPQHF.

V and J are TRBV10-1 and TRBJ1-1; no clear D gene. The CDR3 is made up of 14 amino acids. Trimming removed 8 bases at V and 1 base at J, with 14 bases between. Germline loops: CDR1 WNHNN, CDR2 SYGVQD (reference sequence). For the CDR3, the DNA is TGCGCCAGCGGGTCCTCCCGGGAGAACACTGAAGCTTTCTTT. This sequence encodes CASGSSRENTEAFF.

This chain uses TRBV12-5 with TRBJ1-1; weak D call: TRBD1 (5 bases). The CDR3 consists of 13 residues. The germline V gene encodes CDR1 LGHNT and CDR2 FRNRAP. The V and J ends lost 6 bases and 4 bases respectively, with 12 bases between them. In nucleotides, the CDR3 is TGTGCTAGTGGGATGAATGGGGGCACTGAAGCTTTCTTT. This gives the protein CASGMNGGTEAFF.

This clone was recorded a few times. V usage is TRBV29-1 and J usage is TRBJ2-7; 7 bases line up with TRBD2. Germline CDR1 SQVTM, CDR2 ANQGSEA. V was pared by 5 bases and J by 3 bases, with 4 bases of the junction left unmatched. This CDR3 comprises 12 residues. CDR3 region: CSVLVAGYEQYF. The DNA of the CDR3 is TGCAGCGTTCTTGTAGCGGGCTACGAGCAGTACTTC.

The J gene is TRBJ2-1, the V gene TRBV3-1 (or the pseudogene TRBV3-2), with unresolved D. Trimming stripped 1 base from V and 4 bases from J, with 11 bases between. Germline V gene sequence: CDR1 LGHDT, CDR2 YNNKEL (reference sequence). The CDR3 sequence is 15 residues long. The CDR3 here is CASSQGLIYYNEQFF. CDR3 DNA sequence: TGTGCCAGCAGCCAAGGACTTATCTATTACAATGAGCAGTTCTTC.

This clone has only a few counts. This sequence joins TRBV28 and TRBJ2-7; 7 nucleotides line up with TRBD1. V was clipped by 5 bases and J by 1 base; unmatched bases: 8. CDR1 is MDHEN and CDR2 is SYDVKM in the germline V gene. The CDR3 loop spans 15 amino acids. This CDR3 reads CASSTGTALSYEQYF. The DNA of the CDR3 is TGTGCCAGCAGTACCGGGACAGCCCTATCCTACGAGCAGTACTTC.

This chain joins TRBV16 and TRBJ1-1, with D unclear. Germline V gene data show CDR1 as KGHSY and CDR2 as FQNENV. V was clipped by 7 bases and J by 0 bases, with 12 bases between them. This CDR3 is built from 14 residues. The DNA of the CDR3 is TGTGCCAGCACCTCGATCCTTTTGAACACTGAAGCTTTCTTT. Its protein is CASTSILLNTEAFF. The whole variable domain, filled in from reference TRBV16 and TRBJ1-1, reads GEEVAQTPKHLVRGEGQKAKLYCAPIKGHSYVFWYQQVLKNEFKFLISFQNENVFDETGMPKERFSAKCLPNSPCSLEIQATKLEDSAVYFCASTSILLNTEAFFGQGTRLTVV.

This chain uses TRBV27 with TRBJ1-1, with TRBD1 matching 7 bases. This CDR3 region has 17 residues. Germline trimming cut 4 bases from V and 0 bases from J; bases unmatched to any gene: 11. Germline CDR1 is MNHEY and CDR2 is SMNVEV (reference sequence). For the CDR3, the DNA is TGTGCCAGCAGTTCACTTTCTCCAACAGGGGTGAACACTGAAGCTTTCTTT. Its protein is CASSSLSPTGVNTEAFF.

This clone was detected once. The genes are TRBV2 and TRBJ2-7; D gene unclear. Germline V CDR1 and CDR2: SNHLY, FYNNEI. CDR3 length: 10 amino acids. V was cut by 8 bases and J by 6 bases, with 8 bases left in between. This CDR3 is CASVGGEQYF. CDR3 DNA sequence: TGTGCCAGCGTAGGTGGCGAGCAGTACTTC.

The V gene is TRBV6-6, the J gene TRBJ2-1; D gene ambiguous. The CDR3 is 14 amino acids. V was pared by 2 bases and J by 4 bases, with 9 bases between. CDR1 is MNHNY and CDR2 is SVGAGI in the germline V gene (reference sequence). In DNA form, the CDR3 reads TGTGCCAGCAGTTACACAGACTTGTACAATGAGCAGTTCTTC. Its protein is CASSYTDLYNEQFF.

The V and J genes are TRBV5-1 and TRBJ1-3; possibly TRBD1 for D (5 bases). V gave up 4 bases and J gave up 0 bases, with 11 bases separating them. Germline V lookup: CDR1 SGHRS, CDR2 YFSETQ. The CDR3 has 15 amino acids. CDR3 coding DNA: TGCGCCAGCAGCCCGGACACGGCCTCTGGAAACACCATATATTTT. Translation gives CASSPDTASGNTIYF.

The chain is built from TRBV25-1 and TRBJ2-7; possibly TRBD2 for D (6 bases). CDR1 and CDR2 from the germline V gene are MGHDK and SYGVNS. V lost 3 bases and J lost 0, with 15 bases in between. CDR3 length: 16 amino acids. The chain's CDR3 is CASSEVPRGGSYEQYF. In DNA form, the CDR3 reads TGTGCCAGCAGTGAGGTACCCCGGGGAGGCTCCTACGAGCAGTACTTC.

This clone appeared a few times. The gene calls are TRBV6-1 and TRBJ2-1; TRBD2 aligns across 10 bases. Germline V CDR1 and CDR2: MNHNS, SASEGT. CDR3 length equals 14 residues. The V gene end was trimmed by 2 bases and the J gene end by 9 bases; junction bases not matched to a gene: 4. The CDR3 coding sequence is TGTGCCAGCAGTGAACTAGCGGGAGCTGGTGAGCAGTTCTTC. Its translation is CASSELAGAGEQFF.

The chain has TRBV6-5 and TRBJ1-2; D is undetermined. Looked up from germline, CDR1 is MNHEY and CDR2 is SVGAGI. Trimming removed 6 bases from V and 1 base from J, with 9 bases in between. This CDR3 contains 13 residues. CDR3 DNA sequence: TGTGCCAGCAGCCCCGACGGTAACTATGGCTACACCTTC. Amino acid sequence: CASSPDGNYGYTF.

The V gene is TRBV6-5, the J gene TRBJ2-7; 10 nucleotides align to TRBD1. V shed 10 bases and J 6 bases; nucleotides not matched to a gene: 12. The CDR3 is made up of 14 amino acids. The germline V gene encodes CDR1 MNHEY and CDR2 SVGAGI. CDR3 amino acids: CATASRDRGAEQYF. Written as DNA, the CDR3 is TGTGCCACCGCCTCCCGGGACAGGGGAGCCGAGCAGTACTTC.